These 18 T cell receptor beta chains share one sample of origin, sequenced in a study of PD-1 blockade in classical Hodgkin lymphoma. Time point denoted: cycle 4 day 1 (C4D1), after six to seven weeks of nivolumab. Brentuximab vedotin exposure varied among the patients, all of whom had relapsed after autologous stem cell transplantation. The assay was immunoSEQ multiplex PCR, and TCRdb's table has in-frame clones only and misses some. The sample contains around 100,000 clones, approximately 90% of which appear only once. Specimen: peripheral blood mononuclear cells (PBMCs), collected before the fourth cycle of nivolumab. The receptor set was obtained from a human donor with classical Hodgkin lymphoma.

This clone has just one count. The rearrangement uses TRBV4-3 and TRBJ1-5; no firm D call. V gave up 4 bases and J gave up 9 bases, with 13 bases separating them. Germline-derived CDR1 and CDR2 are LGHNA and YSLEER. This CDR3 is 13 amino acids long. CDR3 nucleotides: TGCGCCAGCAGCCGGATTAGGGTCGGGCCCCAGCATTTT. Translated: CASSRIRVGPQHF.

This clone was found a few times. The J gene is TRBJ1-5, the V gene TRBV6-5; 8 nucleotides line up with TRBD1. Germline V gives CDR1 MNHEY, CDR2 SVGAGI. V was pared by 4 bases and J by 6 bases, with 8 bases of the junction left unmatched. This CDR3 is built from 15 residues. CDR3 sequence reads: CASSSGPDRAQPQHF. As DNA, the CDR3 is TGTGCCAGCAGTTCCGGACCGGACAGGGCTCAGCCCCAGCATTTT.

This chain links TRBV6-5 with TRBJ1-1, with 8 bases matching TRBD1. Germline values: CDR1 MNHEY, CDR2 SVGAGI. Trimming at V came to 0 bases and at J to 7 bases, leaving 10 bases not matched to a gene. The CDR3 is 16 amino acids. CDR3 sequence: CASSYSKGRGRDEAFF. The DNA for the CDR3 is TGTGCCAGCAGTTACTCGAAAGGCAGGGGGCGGGATGAAGCTTTCTTT.

CDR3 DNA: TGTGCCAGCGGGACTTTGGGAAACACCATATATTTT. Protein sequence: CASGTLGNTIYF. This sequence joins TRBV27 and TRBJ1-3, with D maybe TRBD1 (5 bases). This CDR3 comprises 12 residues. V was shortened by 8 bases and J by 4 bases, with 9 bases between the two germline ends. Germline CDR1 is MNHEY and CDR2 is SMNVEV (reference sequence).

The chain links TRBV5-5 to TRBJ2-7; 7 bases agree with TRBD1. The CDR3 consists of 14 residues. Trimming removed 3 bases from V and 0 bases from J; junction bases left unmatched: 3. CDR1 SGHKS and CDR2 YYEKEE come from the germline V gene (reference sequence). CDR3 nucleotides: TGTGCCAGCAGCTGGGACAGCAACTCCTACGAGCAGTACTTC. Its translation is CASSWDSNSYEQYF.

The chain uses TRBV6-5 and TRBJ1-1, with 8 bases aligning to TRBD1. Trimming removed 2 bases from V and 2 bases from J; junction bases left unmatched: 1. From germline, CDR1 is MNHEY and CDR2 SVGAGI. CDR3 length: 14 amino acids. The CDR3 sequence: CASSYAGGNTEAFF. The CDR3 region has the DNA TGTGCCAGCAGTTACGCAGGGGGCAACACTGAAGCTTTCTTT.

V and J are TRBV7-9 and TRBJ2-7; D may match TRBD1 or TRBD2 (6 bases each). Germline CDR1 reads SEHNR; CDR2 reads FQNEAQ (reference sequence). The CDR3 extends over 14 amino acids. V was shortened by 5 bases and J by 4 bases, with 15 bases between the two germline ends. This CDR3 is CASSITRGLYEQYF. Written as DNA, the CDR3 is TGTGCCAGCAGCATTACCAGGGGACTTTACGAGCAGTACTTC.

V and J are TRBV18 and TRBJ2-7; TRBD2 matches at 10 bases. The germline CDR1 and CDR2 sequences are KGHSH and LQKENI. Trimming at V came to 5 bases and at J to 2 bases, leaving 9 bases not matched to a gene. The CDR3 extends over 16 amino acids. CDR3: CASSFYSGGQTYEQYF. In DNA, the CDR3 is TGTGCCAGCTCATTTTATAGCGGGGGGCAGACCTACGAGCAGTACTTC.

The chain recombines TRBV28 with TRBJ2-4; D unclear. V was shortened by 1 base and J by 0 bases, with 10 bases between the two germline ends. This CDR3 region has 16 residues. Germline V gene lookup returns CDR1 MDHEN and CDR2 SYDVKM. The CDR3 DNA reads TGTGCCAGCAGTTTATCGGTGGCACTAGCCAAAAACATTCAGTACTTC. Protein product: CASSLSVALAKNIQYF.

This clone was found a few times. This chain links TRBV6-5 with TRBJ1-6; TRBD1 might be the D (6 bases). CDR3 length equals 13 residues. V lost 4 bases to trimming and J lost 8 bases, with 9 bases between them. Germline V gene sequence: CDR1 MNHEY, CDR2 SVGAGI. CDR3 amino acids: CASSFPGDSPLHF. CDR3 sequence (DNA): TGTGCCAGCAGTTTCCCAGGGGATTCACCCCTCCACTTT.

The chain uses TRBV7-2 and TRBJ2-3, with 9 bases aligning to TRBD2. Losses at the gene ends were 5 bases for V and 2 bases for J; bases not matched to a gene: 8. Germline V gene lookup returns CDR1 SGHTA and CDR2 FQGNSA. The CDR3 consists of 16 residues. CDR3 sequence: CASSPGTSRPTDTQYF. In nucleotides, the CDR3 is TGTGCCAGCAGCCCCGGGACTAGCCGACCCACAGATACGCAGTATTTT. The entire variable domain, with the rest obtained from reference TRBV7-2 and TRBJ2-3, is as follows: GAGVSQSPSNKVTEKGKDVELRCDPISGHTALYWYRQSLGQGLEFLIYFQGNSAPDKSGLPSDRFSAERTGGSVSTLTIQRTQQEDSAVYLCASSPGTSRPTDTQYFGPGTRLTVL.

The gene calls are TRBV27 and TRBJ1-2; D unclear. V was clipped by 0 bases and J by 5 bases, with 19 bases between them. The CDR3 sequence is 17 residues long. Germline V gene sequence: CDR1 MNHEY, CDR2 SMNVEV (reference sequence). The CDR3 DNA reads TGTGCCAGCAGTTTATCGGGAAAGGGCTGGGAAGGGTATGGCTACACCTTC. Its translation: CASSLSGKGWEGYGYTF.

The chain links TRBV19 to TRBJ1-1; D is ambiguous. Germline CDR1 and CDR2: LNHDA and SQIVND (reference sequence). This CDR3 spans 13 amino acids. The germline V and J ends were trimmed by 3 bases and 1 base, with 6 bases remaining between them. The CDR3 sequence: CASSIGENTEAFF. The CDR3 DNA reads TGTGCCAGTAGTATTGGGGAGAACACTGAAGCTTTCTTT.

The V call is TRBV7-6, the J call TRBJ1-2; 8 bases fit TRBD1. Germline V gives CDR1 SGHVS, CDR2 FNYEAQ. V lost 4 bases to trimming and J lost 6 bases; unmatched junction nucleotides: 7. This CDR3 is 14 amino acids long. CDR3 region: CASSSQGARHGYTF. The CDR3 DNA sequence: TGTGCCAGCAGCTCGCAGGGGGCGCGTCATGGCTACACCTTC.

The V call is TRBV15, the J call TRBJ1-5; maybe TRBD1 (5 bases). The CDR3 has 15 amino acids. In germline, CDR1 is LNHNV, CDR2 YYDKDF (reference sequence). V shed 3 bases and J shed 4 bases, with 13 bases lying between them. As DNA, the CDR3 is TGTGCCACCAGCAGGGCCGCGGAGGGGAATCAGCCCCAGCATTTT. Protein sequence: CATSRAAEGNQPQHF.

The chain is built from TRBV18 and TRBJ2-7; 7 bases fit TRBD1. Germline loops: CDR1 KGHSH, CDR2 LQKENI. This CDR3 region has 15 residues. With V trimmed by 4 bases and J by 5 bases, 11 bases remained unmatched. The CDR3 DNA reads TGTGCCAGCTCACGTGAGACAGGGCCGGAAAACGAGCAGTACTTC. As protein: CASSRETGPENEQYF. Combining the CDR3 with reference TRBV18 and TRBJ2-7 gives the whole variable domain NAGVMQNPRHLVRRRGQEARLRCSPMKGHSHVYWYRQLPEEGLKFMVYLQKENIIDESGMPKERFSAEFPKEGPSILRIQQVVRGDSAAYFCASSRETGPENEQYFGPGTRLTVT.

The chain links TRBV5-1 to TRBJ2-7; the D gene could be TRBD1 or TRBD2 (6 bases each). The CDR3 covers 14 residues. Trimming cost V 5 bases and J 4 bases, with 16 bases left between them. Germline loops: CDR1 SGHRS, CDR2 YFSETQ. CDR3 DNA sequence: TGCGCCAGCAGACACAGGGACTCCGAGTACGAGCAGTACTTC. It translates to CASRHRDSEYEQYF.

The chain employs TRBV6-5 and TRBJ1-2, with 8 positions matching TRBD1. Looked up from germline, CDR1 is MNHEY and CDR2 is SVGAGI. The CDR3 runs 13 residues. The junction had 6 bases not matched to a gene; V was cut back by 6 bases and J by 6 bases. DNA for the CDR3: TGTGCCAGCAGCTCACAGGGGGATAATGGCTACACCTTC. This sequence encodes CASSSQGDNGYTF.